This T cell receptor beta chain was recorded in a study of T cell clonotyping in hematopoietic cell transplantation. Study background: Recipients' pretransplant samples followed cytoreduction. Study findings and constraints: Higher Inverse Simpson Index values in graft donor and pretransplant recipient predicted broader posttransplant TCR diversity. Few recipient clonotypes overlapped donors; over 95% were de novo at given depth.

The data were produced by immunoSEQ multiplex PCR, yet TCRdb's version contains in-frame clones alone and is incomplete. Counted here are 15,000 to 20,000 clones, approximately 77% occurring once; the ten biggest clones make up less than 20%. Note on this clone: Its antigen is currently unknown.

The CDR3 spans 16 residues. V was clipped by 2 bases and J by 0 bases, with 13 bases between them. The V gene's germline CDR1 is MNHNS and CDR2 SASEGT. The time point: recipient sample about 28 days before transplant, after cytoreduction. The origin of this receptor is a man in his fifties or sixties with acute myeloid leukemia. Some clones in this sample may be carry-over from other donors' samples. V is TRBV6-1 and J is TRBJ1-2; D not resolved. Sequences were derived from peripheral blood mononuclear cells, sampled before stem cell transplant. This CDR3 reads CASSETFGHSNYGYTF. CDR3 coding DNA: TGTGCCAGCAGTGAAACTTTCGGTCATTCTAACTATGGCTACACCTTC.